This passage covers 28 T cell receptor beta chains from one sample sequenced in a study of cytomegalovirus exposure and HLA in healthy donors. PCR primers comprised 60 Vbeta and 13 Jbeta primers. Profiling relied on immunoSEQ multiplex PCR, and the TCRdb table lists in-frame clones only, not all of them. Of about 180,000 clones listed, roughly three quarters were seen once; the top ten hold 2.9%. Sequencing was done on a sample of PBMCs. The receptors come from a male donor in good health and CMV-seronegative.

In DNA, the CDR3 is TGCGCCAGCAGCCAAGATTGGGCAGAGAACTACGAGCAGTACTTC. Translated: CASSQDWAENYEQYF. The chain recombines TRBV4-3 with TRBJ2-7; D not resolved. This CDR3 is 15 amino acids long. The germline CDR1 and CDR2 sequences are LGHNA and YSLEER. V was trimmed by 0 bases and J by 3 bases, leaving 12 bases between them.

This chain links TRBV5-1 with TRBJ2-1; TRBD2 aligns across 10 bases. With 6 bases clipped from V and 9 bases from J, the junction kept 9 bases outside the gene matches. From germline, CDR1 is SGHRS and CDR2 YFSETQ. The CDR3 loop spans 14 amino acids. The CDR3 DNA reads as TGCGCCAGCACACTAGCGGGACTATTAGGTGAGCAGTTCTTC. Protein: CASTLAGLLGEQFF. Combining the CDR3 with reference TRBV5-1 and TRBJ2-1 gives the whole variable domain KAGVTQTPRYLIKTRGQQVTLSCSPISGHRSVSWYQQTPGQGLQFLFEYFSETQRNKGNFPGRFSGRQFSNSRSEMNVSTLELGDSALYLCASTLAGLLGEQFFGPGTRLTVL.

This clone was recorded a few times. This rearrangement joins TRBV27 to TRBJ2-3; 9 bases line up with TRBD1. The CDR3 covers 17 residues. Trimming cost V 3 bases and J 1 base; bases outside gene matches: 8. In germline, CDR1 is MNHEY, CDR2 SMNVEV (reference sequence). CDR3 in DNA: TGTGCCAGCAGTTTGATCGACCGGGACAGGGGCACAGATACGCAGTATTTT. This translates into CASSLIDRDRGTDTQYF.

The DNA for the CDR3 is TGTGCCTGGAGTGTACCACTGGGTGTGAGGTATACTGAAGCTTTCTTT. The encoded protein is CAWSVPLGVRYTEAFF. The chain couples TRBV30 to TRBJ1-1; D is ambiguous. Per the germline V gene, CDR1 is GTSNPN and CDR2 is SVGIG (reference sequence). The V and J ends lost 0 bases and 5 bases respectively, with 19 bases between them. The CDR3 is made up of 16 amino acids.

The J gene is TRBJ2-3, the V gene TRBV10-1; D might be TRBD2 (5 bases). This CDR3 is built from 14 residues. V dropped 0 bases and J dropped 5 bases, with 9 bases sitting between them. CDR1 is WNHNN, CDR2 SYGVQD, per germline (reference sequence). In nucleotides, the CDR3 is TGCGCCAGCAGTGAGTCGACTGCGGGAGATACGCAGTATTTT. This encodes CASSESTAGDTQYF.

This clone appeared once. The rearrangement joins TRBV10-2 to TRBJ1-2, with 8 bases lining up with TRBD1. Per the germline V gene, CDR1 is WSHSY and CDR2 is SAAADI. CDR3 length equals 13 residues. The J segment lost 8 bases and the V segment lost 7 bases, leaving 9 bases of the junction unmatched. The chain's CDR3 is CASTQLDRAGYTF. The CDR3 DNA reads TGCGCCAGCACCCAGTTGGACAGGGCCGGCTACACCTTC.

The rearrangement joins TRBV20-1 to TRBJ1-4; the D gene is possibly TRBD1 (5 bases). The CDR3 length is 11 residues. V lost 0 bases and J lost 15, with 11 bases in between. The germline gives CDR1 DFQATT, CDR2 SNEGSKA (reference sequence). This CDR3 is CSARDLGGVFF. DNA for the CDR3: TGCAGTGCTAGAGATTTGGGGGGAGTGTTTTTT.

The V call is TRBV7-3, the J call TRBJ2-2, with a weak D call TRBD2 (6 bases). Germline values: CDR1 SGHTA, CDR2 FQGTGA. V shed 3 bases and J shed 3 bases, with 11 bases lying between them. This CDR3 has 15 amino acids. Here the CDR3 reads CASSFSLAYTGELFF. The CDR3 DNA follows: TGTGCCAGCAGCTTCTCCCTAGCGTACACCGGGGAGCTGTTTTTT.

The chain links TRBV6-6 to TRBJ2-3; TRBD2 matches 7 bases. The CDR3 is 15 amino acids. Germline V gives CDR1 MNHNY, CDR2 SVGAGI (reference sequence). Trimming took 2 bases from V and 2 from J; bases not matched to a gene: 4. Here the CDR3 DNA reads TGTGCCAGCAGTTACGTCGGGGGGACCACAGATACGCAGTATTTT. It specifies CASSYVGGTTDTQYF.

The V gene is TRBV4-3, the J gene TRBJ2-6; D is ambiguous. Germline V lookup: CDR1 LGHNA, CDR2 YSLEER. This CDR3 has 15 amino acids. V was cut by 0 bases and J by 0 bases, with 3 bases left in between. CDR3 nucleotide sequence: TGCGCCAGCAGCCAAGACCGCTCTGGGGCCAACGTCCTGACTTTC. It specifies CASSQDRSGANVLTF.

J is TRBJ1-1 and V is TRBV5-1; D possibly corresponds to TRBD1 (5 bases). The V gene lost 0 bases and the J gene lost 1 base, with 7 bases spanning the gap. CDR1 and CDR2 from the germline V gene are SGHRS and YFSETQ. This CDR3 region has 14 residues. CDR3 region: CASSLDTGNTEAFF. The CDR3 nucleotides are TGCGCCAGCAGCTTGGATACAGGGAACACTGAAGCTTTCTTT.

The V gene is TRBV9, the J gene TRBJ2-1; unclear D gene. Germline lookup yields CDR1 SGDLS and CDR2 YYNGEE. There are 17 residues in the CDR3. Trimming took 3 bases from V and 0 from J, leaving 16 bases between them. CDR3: CASSASFAASSYNEQFF. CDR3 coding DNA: TGTGCCAGCAGCGCCTCATTTGCGGCGAGCTCCTACAATGAGCAGTTCTTC. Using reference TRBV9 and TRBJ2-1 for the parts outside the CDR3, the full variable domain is DSGVTQTPKHLITATGQRVTLRCSPRSGDLSVYWYQQSLDQGLQFLIQYYNGEERAKGNILERFSAQQFPDLHSELNLSSLELGDSALYFCASSASFAASSYNEQFFGPGTRLTVL.

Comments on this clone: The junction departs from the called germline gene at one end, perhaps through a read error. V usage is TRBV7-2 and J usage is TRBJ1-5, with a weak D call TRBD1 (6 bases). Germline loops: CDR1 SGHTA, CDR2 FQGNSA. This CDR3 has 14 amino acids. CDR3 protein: CASNLDRHNQPQHF. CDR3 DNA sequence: TGTGCCAGCAACTTAGACAGGCACAATCAGCCCCAGCATTTT.

As DNA, the CDR3 is TGTGCCAGCAGGGGTCCAGGTCCTCATCGGCAGTATTTT. This codes for CASRGPGPHRQYF. The gene calls are TRBV6-5 and TRBJ2-3; no definite D call. Trimming took 6 bases from V and 11 from J, leaving 18 bases between them. CDR3 size: 13 residues. Germline assignment: CDR1 MNHEY and CDR2 SVGAGI.

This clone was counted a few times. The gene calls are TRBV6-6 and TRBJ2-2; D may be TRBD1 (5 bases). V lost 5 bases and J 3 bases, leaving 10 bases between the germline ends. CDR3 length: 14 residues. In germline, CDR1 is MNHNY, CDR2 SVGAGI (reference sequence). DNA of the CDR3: TGTGCCAGCAGTCTAGACAGCTACACCGGGGAGCTGTTTTTT. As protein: CASSLDSYTGELFF.

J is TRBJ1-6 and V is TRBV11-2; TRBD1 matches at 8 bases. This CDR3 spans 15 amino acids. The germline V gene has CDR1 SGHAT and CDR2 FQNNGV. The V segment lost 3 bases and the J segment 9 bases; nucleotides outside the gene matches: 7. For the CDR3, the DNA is TGTGCCAGCAGCTTCCAGGACAGGGAGGGTTCACCCCTCCACTTT. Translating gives CASSFQDREGSPLHF.

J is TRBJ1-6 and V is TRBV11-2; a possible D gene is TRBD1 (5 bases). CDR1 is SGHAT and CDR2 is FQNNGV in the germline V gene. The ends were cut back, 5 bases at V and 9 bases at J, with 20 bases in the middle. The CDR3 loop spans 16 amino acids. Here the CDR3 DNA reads TGTGCCAGCAGCCGTGTGGGGGGGACGAGAAGTTCACCCCTCCACTTT. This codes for CASSRVGGTRSSPLHF.

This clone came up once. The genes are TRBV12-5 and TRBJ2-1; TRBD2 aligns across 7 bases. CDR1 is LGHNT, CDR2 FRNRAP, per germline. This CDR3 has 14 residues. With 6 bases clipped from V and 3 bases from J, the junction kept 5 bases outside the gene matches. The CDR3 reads CASGLATSYNEQFF. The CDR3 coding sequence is TGTGCTAGTGGACTAGCGACGAGCTACAATGAGCAGTTCTTC.

CDR3 sequence (DNA): TGCGCCAGCAGCCAAGAGGGCGGGAGTAGGCACGAGCAGTACTTC. Amino acid sequence: CASSQEGGSRHEQYF. The chain couples TRBV4-3 to TRBJ2-7, with 7 bases matching TRBD2. CDR3 length equals 15 residues. Germline CDR1 and CDR2: LGHNA and YSLEER. The J segment lost 5 bases and the V segment lost 0 bases, leaving 7 bases of the junction unmatched.

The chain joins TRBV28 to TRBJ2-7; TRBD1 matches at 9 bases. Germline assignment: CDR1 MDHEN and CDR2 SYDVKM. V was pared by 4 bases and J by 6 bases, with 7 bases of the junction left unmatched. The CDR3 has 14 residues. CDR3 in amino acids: CASSWTGAGREQYF. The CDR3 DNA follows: TGTGCCAGCAGTTGGACAGGGGCCGGGCGCGAGCAGTACTTC.

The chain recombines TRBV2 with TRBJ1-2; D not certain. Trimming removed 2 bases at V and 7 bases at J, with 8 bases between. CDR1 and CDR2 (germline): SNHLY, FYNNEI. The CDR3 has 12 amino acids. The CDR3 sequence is CASSEFTVGYTF. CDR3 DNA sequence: TGTGCCAGCAGTGAATTTACGGTTGGCTACACCTTC.

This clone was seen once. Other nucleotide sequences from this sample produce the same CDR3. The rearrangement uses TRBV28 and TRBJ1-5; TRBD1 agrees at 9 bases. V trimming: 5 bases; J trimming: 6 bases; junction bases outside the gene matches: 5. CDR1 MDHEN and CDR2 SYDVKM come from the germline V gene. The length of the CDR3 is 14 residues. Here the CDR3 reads CASSLGQGSQPQHF. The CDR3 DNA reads TGTGCCAGCAGTCTCGGACAGGGGAGTCAGCCCCAGCATTTT.

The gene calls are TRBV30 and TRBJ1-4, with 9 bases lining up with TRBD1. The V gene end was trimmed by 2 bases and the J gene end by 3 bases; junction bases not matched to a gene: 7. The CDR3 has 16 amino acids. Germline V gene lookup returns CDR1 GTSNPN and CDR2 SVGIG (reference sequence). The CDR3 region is CAWSPKQGAANEKLFF. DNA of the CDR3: TGTGCCTGGAGTCCTAAACAGGGGGCAGCTAATGAAAAACTGTTTTTT. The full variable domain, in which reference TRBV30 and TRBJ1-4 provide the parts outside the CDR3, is SQTIHQWPATLVQPVGSPLSLECTVEGTSNPNLYWYRQAAGRGLQLLFYSVGIGQISSEVPQNLSASRPQDRQFILSSKKLLLSDSGFYLCAWSPKQGAANEKLFFGSGTQLSVL.

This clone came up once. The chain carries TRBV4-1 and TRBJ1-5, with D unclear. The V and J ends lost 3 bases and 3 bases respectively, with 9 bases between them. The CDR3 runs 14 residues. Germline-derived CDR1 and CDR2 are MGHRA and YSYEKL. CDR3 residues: CASSHEAFNQPQHF. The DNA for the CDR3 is TGCGCCAGCAGCCACGAGGCCTTCAATCAGCCCCAGCATTTT.

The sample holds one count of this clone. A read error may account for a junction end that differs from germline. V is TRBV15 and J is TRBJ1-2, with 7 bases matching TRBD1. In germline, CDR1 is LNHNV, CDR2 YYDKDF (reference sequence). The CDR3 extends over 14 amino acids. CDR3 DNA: TGTGCCACCAGCAGAGATTTGACAGGGAGTGGCAACACCTTC. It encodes CATSRDLTGSGNTF. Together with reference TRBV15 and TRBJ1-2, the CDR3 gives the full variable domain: DAMVIQNPRYQVTQFGKPVTLSCSQTLNHNVMYWYQQKSSQAPKLLFHYYDKDFNNEADTPDNFQSRRPNTSFCFLDIRSPGLGDTAMYLCATSRDLTGSGNTFGSGTRLTVV.

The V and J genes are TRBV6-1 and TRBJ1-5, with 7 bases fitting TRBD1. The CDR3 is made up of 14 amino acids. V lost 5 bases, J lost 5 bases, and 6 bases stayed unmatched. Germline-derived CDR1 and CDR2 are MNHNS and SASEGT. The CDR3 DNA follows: TGTGCCAGCAGTCTCAGGGGACAGTATCAGCCCCAGCATTTT. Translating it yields CASSLRGQYQPQHF.

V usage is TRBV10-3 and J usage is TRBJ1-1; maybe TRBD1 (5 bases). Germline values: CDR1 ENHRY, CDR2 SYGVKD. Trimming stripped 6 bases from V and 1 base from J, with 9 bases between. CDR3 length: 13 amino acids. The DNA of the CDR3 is TGTGCCATCAGCGAAACAGGGAACACTGAAGCTTTCTTT. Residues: CAISETGNTEAFF.

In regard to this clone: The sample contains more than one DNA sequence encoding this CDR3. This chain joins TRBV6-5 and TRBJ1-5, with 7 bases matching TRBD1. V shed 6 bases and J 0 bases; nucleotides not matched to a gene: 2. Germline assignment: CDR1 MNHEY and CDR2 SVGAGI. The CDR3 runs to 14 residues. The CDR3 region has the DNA TGTGCCAGCAGGAGGGACAGTAGCAATCAGCCCCAGCATTTT. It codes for CASRRDSSNQPQHF.